This T cell receptor beta chain was profiled in a study of T cell clonality in common variable immunodeficiency. Generated by immunoSEQ multiplex PCR, the TCRdb table keeps only in-frame clones and is missing some. Observed in the sample are around 55,000 clones, none of them singletons. This clone has at least ten counts. Other DNA sequences in the sample encode the same CDR3. Input material: peripheral blood mononuclear cells. This receptor was identified in a person aged 18 to 75 in good health.

The CDR3 bases that were read are TGCAGCGTAGCAGGACAGGGGGCGTCGGACGGAAACACC. It encodes CSVAGQGASDGNT. The CDR3, in full, reads CSVAGQGASDGNTIYF. This chain joins TRBV29-1 and TRBJ1-3; the match to TRBD1 covers 11 bases. From the germline J gene comes the end of the CDR3, since the read stops 3 residues before it. Per germline, CDR1 SQVTM and CDR2 ANQGSEA. After removal of 6 bases from V and 4 bases from J, the junction contained 11 bases not matched to a gene. This CDR3 region has 16 residues.